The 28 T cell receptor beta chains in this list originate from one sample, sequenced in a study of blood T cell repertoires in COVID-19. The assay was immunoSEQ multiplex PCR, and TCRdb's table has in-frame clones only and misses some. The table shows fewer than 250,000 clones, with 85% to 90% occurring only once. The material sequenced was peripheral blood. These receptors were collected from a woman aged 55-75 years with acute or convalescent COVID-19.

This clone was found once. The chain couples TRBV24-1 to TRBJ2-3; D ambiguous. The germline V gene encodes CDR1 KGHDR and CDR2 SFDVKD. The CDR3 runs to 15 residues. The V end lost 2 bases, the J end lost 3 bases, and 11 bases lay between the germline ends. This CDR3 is CATSDSRVPTDTQYF. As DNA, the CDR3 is TGTGCCACCAGTGATTCCCGGGTCCCGACAGATACGCAGTATTTT.

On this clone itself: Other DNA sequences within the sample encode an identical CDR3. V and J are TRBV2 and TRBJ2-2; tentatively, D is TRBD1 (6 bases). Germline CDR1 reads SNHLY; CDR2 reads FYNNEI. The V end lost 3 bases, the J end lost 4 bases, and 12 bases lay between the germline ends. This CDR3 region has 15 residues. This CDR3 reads CASSEQGLGTGELFF. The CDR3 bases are TGTGCCAGCAGTGAGCAGGGGCTAGGCACCGGGGAGCTGTTTTTT.

The CDR3 region is CASSLKHPTDTQYF. In DNA form, the CDR3 reads TGCGCCAGCAGCTTGAAGCACCCCACAGATACGCAGTATTTT. The rearrangement joins TRBV5-1 to TRBJ2-3, with D uncertain. The germline V gene has CDR1 SGHRS and CDR2 YFSETQ. The CDR3 spans 14 residues. The V gene lost 1 base and the J gene lost 2 bases, with 8 bases spanning the gap.

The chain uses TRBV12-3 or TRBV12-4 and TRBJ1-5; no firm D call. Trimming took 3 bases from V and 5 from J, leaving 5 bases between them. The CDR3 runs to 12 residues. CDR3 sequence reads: CASSFSYQPQHF. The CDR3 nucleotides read TGTGCCAGCAGTTTCAGTTATCAGCCCCAGCATTTT.

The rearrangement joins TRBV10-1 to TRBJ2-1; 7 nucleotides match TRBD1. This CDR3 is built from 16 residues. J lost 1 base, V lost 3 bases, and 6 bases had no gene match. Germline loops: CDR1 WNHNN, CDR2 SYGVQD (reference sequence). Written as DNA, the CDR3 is TGCGCCAGCAGTGAAATCAGGACAGGATCCTACAATGAGCAGTTCTTC. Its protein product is CASSEIRTGSYNEQFF.

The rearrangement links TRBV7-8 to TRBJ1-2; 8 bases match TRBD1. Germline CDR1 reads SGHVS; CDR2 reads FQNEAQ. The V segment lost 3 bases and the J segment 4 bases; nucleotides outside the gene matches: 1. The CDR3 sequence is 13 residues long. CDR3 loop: CASSLTGAYGYTF. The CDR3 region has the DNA TGTGCCAGCAGCTTGACAGGGGCCTATGGCTACACCTTC.

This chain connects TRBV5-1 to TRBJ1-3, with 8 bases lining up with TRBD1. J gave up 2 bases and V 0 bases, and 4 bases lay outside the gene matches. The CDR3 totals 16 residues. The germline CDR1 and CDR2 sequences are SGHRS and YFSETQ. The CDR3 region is CASSLDRGKTGNTIYF. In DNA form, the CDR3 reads TGCGCCAGCAGCTTGGACAGGGGGAAGACTGGAAACACCATATATTTT. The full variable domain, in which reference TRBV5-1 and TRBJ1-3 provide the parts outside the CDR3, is KAGVTQTPRYLIKTRGQQVTLSCSPISGHRSVSWYQQTPGQGLQFLFEYFSETQRNKGNFPGRFSGRQFSNSRSEMNVSTLELGDSALYLCASSLDRGKTGNTIYFGEGSWLTVV.

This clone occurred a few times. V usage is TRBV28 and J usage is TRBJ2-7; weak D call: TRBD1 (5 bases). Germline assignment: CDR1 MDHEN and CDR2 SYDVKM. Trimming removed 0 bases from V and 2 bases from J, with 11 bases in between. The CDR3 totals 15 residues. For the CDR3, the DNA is TGTGCCAGCAGTTTATGGGACACGACGCCCTACGAGCAGTACTTC. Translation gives CASSLWDTTPYEQYF. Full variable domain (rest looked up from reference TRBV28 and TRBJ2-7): DVKVTQSSRYLVKRTGEKVFLECVQDMDHENMFWYRQDPGLGLRLIYFSYDVKMKEKGDIPEGYSVSREKKERFSLILESASTNQTSMYLCASSLWDTTPYEQYFGPGTRLTVT.

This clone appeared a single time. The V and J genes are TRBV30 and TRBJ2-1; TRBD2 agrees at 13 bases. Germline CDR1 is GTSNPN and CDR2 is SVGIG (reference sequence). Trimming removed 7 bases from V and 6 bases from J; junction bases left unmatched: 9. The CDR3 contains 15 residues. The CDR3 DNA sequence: TGTGCCTTTACAACGGGACTAGCGGGGTTCAATGAGCAGTTCTTC. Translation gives CAFTTGLAGFNEQFF. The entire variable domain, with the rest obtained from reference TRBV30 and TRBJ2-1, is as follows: SQTIHQWPATLVQPVGSPLSLECTVEGTSNPNLYWYRQAAGRGLQLLFYSVGIGQISSEVPQNLSASRPQDRQFILSSKKLLLSDSGFYLCAFTTGLAGFNEQFFGPGTRLTVL.

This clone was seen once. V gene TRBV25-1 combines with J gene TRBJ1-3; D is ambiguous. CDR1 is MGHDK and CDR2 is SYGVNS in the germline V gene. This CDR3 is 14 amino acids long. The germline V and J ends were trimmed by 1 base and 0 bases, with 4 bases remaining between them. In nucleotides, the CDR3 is TGTGCCAGCAGTGAATTCGGCTCTGGAAACACCATATATTTT. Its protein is CASSEFGSGNTIYF.

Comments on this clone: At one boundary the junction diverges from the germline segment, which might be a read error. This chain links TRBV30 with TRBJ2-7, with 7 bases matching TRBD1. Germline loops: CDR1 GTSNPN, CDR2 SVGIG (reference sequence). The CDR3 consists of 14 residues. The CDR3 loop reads CAWSTGAYSDEQYF. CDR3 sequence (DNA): TGTGCCTGGAGCACAGGGGCCTACTCCGACGAGCAGTACTTC.

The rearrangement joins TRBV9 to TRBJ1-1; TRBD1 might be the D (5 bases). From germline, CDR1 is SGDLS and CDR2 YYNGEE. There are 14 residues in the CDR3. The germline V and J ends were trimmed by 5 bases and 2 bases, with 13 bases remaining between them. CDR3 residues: CASSSRQPNTEAFF. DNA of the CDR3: TGTGCCAGCAGTTCGAGACAGCCCAACACTGAAGCTTTCTTT. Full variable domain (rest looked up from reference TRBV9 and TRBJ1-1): DSGVTQTPKHLITATGQRVTLRCSPRSGDLSVYWYQQSLDQGLQFLIQYYNGEERAKGNILERFSAQQFPDLHSELNLSSLELGDSALYFCASSSRQPNTEAFFGQGTRLTVV.

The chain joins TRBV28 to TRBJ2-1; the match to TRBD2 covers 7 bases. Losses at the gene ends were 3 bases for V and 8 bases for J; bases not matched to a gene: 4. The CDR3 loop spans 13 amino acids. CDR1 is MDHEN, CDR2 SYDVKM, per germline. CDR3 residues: CASSLLAVDEQFF. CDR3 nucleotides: TGTGCCAGCAGTTTGCTAGCGGTTGATGAGCAGTTCTTC. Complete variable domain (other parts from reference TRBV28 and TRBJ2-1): DVKVTQSSRYLVKRTGEKVFLECVQDMDHENMFWYRQDPGLGLRLIYFSYDVKMKEKGDIPEGYSVSREKKERFSLILESASTNQTSMYLCASSLLAVDEQFFGPGTRLTVL.

In nucleotides, the CDR3 is TGTGCCAGTAGTACAGGGGGCCGCACTGAAGCTTTCTTT. It codes for CASSTGGRTEAFF. V and J are TRBV19 and TRBJ1-1; 8 bases align to TRBD1. The germline gives CDR1 LNHDA, CDR2 SQIVND (reference sequence). The ends lost 4 bases at V and 4 bases at J; junction bases unmatched: 2. The CDR3 loop spans 13 amino acids.

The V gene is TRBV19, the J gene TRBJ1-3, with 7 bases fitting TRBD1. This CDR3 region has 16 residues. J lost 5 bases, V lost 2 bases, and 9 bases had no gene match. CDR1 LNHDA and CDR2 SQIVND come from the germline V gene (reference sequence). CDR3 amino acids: CASSILPDRNRNTIYF. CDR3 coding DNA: TGTGCCAGTAGTATACTCCCGGACAGGAATAGAAACACCATATATTTT. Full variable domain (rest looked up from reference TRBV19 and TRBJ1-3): DGGITQSPKYLFRKEGQNVTLSCEQNLNHDAMYWYRQDPGQGLRLIYYSQIVNDFQKGDIAEGYSVSREKKESFPLTVTSAQKNPTAFYLCASSILPDRNRNTIYFGEGSWLTVV.

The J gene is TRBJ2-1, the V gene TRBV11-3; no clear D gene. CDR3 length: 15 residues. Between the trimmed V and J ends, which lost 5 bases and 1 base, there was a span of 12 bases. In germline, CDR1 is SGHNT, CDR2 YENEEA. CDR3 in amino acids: CASSASRGSYNEQFF. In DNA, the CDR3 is TGTGCCAGCAGCGCAAGCCGCGGATCCTACAATGAGCAGTTCTTC. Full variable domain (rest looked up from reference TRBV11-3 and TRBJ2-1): EAGVVQSPRYKIIEKKQPVAFWCNPISGHNTLYWYLQNLGQGPELLIRYENEEAVDDSQLPKDRFSAERLKGVDSTLKIQPAELGDSAVYLCASSASRGSYNEQFFGPGTRLTVL.

CDR3 sequence reads: CASSFQTSGRNEQYF. The CDR3 coding sequence is TGTGCCAGTAGTTTCCAGACTAGCGGGAGGAACGAGCAGTACTTC. The chain links TRBV19 to TRBJ2-7, with TRBD2 matching over 13 bases. The germline V gene encodes CDR1 LNHDA and CDR2 SQIVND (reference sequence). V shed 5 bases, J shed 5 bases, and the junction held 6 bases outside the gene matches. The CDR3 has 15 residues. Using reference TRBV19 and TRBJ2-7 for the parts outside the CDR3, the full variable domain is DGGITQSPKYLFRKEGQNVTLSCEQNLNHDAMYWYRQDPGQGLRLIYYSQIVNDFQKGDIAEGYSVSREKKESFPLTVTSAQKNPTAFYLCASSFQTSGRNEQYFGPGTRLTVT.

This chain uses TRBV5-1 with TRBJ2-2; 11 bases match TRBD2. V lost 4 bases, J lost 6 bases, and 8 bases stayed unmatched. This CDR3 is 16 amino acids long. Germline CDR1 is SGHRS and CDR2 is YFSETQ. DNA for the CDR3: TGCGCCAGCAGCCCGGGACTAGCGGTGGCGGCCGGGGAGCTGTTTTTT. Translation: CASSPGLAVAAGELFF.

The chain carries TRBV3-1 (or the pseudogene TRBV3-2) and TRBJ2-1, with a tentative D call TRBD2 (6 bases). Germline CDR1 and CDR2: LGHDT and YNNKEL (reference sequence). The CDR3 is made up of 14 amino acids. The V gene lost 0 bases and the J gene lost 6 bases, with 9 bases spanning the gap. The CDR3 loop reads CASSQEVTSNEQFF. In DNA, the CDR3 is TGTGCCAGCAGCCAAGAGGTGACTAGCAATGAGCAGTTCTTC.

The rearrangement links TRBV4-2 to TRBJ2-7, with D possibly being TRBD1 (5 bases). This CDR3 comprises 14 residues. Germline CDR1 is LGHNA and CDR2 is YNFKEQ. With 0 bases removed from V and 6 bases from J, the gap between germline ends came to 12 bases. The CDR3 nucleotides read TGTGCCAGCAGCCAAGACTGGGGCCGAGGCGAGCAGTACTTC. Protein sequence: CASSQDWGRGEQYF.

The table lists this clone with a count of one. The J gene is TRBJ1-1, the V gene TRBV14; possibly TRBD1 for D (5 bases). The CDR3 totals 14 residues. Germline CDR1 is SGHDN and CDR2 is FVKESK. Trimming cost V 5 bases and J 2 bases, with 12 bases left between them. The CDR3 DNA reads TGTGCCAGCAGCTCACCGGGACTCAACACTGAAGCTTTCTTT. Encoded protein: CASSSPGLNTEAFF.

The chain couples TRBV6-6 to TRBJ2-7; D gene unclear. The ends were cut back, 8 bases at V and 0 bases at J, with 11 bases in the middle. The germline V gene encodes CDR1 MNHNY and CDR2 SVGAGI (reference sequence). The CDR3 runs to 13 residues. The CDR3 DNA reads TGTGCCAGCCGAGAGGTTAGCTCCTACGAGCAGTACTTC. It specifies CASREVSSYEQYF.

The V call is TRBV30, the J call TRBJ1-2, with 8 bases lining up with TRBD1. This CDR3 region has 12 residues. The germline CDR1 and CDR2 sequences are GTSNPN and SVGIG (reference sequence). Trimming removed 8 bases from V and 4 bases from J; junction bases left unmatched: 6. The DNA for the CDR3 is TGTGCCGGACAGGGATTGATCTATGGCTACACCTTC. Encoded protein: CAGQGLIYGYTF.

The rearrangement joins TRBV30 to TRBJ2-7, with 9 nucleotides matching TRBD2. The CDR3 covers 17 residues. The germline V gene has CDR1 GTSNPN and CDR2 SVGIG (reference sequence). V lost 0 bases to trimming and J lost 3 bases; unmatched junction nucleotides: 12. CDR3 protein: CAWSVVLAGRLDYEQYF. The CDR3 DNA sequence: TGTGCCTGGAGTGTTGTACTAGCGGGCCGATTAGACTACGAGCAGTACTTC.

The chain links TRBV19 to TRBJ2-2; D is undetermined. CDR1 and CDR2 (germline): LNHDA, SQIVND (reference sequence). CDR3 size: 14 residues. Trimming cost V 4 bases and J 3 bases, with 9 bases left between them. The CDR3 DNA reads TGTGCCAGTAGTAATAGTCGGTACACCGGGGAGCTGTTTTTT. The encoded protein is CASSNSRYTGELFF. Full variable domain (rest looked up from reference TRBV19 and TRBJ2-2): DGGITQSPKYLFRKEGQNVTLSCEQNLNHDAMYWYRQDPGQGLRLIYYSQIVNDFQKGDIAEGYSVSREKKESFPLTVTSAQKNPTAFYLCASSNSRYTGELFFGEGSRLTVL.

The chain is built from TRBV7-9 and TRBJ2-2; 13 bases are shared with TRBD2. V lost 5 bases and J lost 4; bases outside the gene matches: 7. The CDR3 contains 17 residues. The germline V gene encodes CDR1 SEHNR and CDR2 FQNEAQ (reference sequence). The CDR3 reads CASSAGTSGTGTGELFF. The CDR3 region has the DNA TGTGCCAGCAGCGCCGGGACTAGCGGGACGGGCACCGGGGAGCTGTTTTTT.

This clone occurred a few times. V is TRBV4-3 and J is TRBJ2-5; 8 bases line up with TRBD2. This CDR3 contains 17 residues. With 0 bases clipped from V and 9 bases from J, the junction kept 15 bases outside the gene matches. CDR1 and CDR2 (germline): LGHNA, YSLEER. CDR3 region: CASSQDLASGPARAQYF. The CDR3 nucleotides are TGCGCCAGCAGCCAAGATCTGGCTAGCGGGCCCGCTAGGGCCCAGTACTTC.

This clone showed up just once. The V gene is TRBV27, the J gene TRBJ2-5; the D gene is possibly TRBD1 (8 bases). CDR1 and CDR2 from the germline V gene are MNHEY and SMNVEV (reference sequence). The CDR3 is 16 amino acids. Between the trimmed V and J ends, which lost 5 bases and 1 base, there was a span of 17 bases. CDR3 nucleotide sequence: TGTGCCAGCAGTCCGCGAGCGGGGACAGGCCAAGAGACCCAGTACTTC. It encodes CASSPRAGTGQETQYF.